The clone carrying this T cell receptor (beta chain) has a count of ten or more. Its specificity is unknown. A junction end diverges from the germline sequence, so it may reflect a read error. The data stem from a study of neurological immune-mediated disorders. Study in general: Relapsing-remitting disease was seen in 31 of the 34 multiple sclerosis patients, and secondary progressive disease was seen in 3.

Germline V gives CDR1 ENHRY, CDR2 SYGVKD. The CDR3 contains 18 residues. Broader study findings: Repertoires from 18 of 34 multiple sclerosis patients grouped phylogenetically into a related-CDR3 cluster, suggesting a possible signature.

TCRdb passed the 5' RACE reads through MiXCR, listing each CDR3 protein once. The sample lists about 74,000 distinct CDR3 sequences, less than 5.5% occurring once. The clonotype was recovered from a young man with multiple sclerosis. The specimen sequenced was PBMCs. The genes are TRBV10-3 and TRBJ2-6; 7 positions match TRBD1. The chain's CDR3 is CAISEEAIDRAGAKVLTF. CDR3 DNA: TGTGCCATCAGTGAGGAAGCGATCGACAGGGCTGGGGCCAAAGTCCTGACTTTC.